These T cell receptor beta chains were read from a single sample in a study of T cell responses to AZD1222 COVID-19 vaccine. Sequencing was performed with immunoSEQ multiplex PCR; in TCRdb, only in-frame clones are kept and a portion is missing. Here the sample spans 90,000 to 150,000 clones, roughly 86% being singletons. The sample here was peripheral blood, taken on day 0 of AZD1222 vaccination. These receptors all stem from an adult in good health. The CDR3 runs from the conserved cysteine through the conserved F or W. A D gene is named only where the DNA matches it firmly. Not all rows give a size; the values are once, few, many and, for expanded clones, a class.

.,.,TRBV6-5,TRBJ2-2,CASTLGESGELFF,TGTGCCAGCACCTTGGGGGAGAGCGGGGAGCTGTTTTTT
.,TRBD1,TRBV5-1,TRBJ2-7,CASSLAPGQNYEQYF,TGCGCCAGCAGCTTAGCTCCGGGACAGAACTACGAGCAGTACTTC
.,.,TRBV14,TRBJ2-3,CASSLGYRTDTQYF,TGTGCCAGCAGTCTGGGTTATCGCACAGATACGCAGTATTTT
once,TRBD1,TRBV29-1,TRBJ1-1,CSVDIRPGQWAFF,TGCAGCGTTGACATCCGCCCGGGACAGTGGGCTTTCTTT
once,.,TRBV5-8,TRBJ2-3,CASSLGRVQYF,TGTGCCAGCAGCTTAGGCAGGGTTCAGTATTTT
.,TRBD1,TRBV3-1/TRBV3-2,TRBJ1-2,CASSQASADRGYGYTF,TGTGCCAGCAGCCAAGCTAGCGCAGACAGGGGTTATGGCTACACCTTC
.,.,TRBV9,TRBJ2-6,CASSVAPTAATSGANVLTF,TGTGCCAGCAGCGTAGCGCCGACAGCCGCGACCTCTGGGGCCAACGTCCTGACTTTC
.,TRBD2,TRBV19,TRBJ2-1,CASRVGTSDLNEQFF,TGTGCCTCCAGAGTGGGGACTAGCGACTTGAATGAGCAGTTCTTC
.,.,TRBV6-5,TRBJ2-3,CASSRSWTDTQYF,TGTGCCAGCAGCCGATCCTGGACAGATACGCAGTATTTT
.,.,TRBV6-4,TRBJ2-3,CASSASSTLTDTQYF,TGTGCCAGCAGTGCGTCTAGCACACTCACAGATACGCAGTATTTT
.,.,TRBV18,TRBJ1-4,CASSPGGGANEKLFF,TGTGCCAGCTCACCTGGTGGAGGGGCTAATGAAAAACTGTTTTTT
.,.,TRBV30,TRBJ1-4,CAWLGPRATNEKLFF,TGTGCCTGGTTAGGTCCTCGGGCAACTAATGAAAAACTGTTTTTT
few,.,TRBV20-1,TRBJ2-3,CSALQGDTQYF,TGCAGTGCACTACAAGGAGATACGCAGTATTTT
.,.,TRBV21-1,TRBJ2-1,CASSKVSLAGVREQFF,TGTGCCAGCAGCAAAGTGAGTCTAGCGGGAGTGCGTGAGCAGTTCTTC
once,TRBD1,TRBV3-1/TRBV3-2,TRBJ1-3,CASSRLRGRGNTIYF,TGTGCCAGCAGCCGATTGAGGGGGCGGGGAAACACCATATATTTT
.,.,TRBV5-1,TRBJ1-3,CASSLGGQTGNTIYF,TGCGCCAGCAGCTTGGGGGGGCAAACTGGAAACACCATATATTTT
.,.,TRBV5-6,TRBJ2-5,CASSSDRETQYF,TGTGCCAGCAGCTCCGACCGGGAGACCCAGTACTTC
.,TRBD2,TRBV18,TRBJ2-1,CASSPSTSGGRNEQFF,TGTGCCAGCTCACCATCGACTAGCGGGGGGAGGAATGAGCAGTTCTTC
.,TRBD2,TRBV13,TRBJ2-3,CASSLIRQSGISTDTQYF,TGTGCCAGCAGCTTAATCCGACAGAGCGGGATCAGCACAGATACGCAGTATTTT
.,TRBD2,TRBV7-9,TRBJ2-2,CASSRTSGFHGELFF,TGTGCCAGCAGCAGAACTAGCGGGTTTCACGGGGAGCTGTTTTTT
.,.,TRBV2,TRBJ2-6,CASSEEQFNVLTF,TGTGCCAGCAGTGAAGAACAGTTCAACGTCCTGACTTTC
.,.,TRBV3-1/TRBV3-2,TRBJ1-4,CASSQARVGKLFF,TGTGCCAGCAGCCAAGCCCGGGTTGGGAAACTGTTTTTT
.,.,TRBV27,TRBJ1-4,CASSYTTHGGANEKLFF,TGTGCCAGCAGTTACACCACCCACGGCGGGGCTAATGAAAAACTGTTTTTT
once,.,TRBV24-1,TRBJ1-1,CATKGSNTEAFF,TGTGCCACCAAGGGGTCCAACACTGAAGCTTTCTTT
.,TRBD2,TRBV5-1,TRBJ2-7,CASSLSGLAGGYEQYF,TGCGCCAGCAGCTTGTCGGGACTAGCGGGAGGGTACGAGCAGTACTTC
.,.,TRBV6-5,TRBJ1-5,CAARGHNNQPQHF,TGTGCCGCACGAGGACATAACAATCAGCCCCAGCATTTT
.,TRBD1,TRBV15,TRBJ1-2,CATRRQGANYGYTF,TGTGCCACCAGAAGACAGGGAGCTAACTATGGCTACACCTTC
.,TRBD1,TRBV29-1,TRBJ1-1,CSVGGGQILEAFF,TGCAGCGTTGGAGGGGGCCAGATCCTTGAAGCTTTCTTT
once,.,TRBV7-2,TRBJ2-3,CASSLAGGIDTQYF,TGTGCCAGCAGCTTAGCAGGGGGGATAGATACGCAGTATTTT
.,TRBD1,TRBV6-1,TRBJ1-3,CASSEFVGTDTGNTIYF,TGTGCCAGCAGTGAATTTGTGGGGACAGATACTGGAAACACCATATATTTT
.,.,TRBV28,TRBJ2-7,CASSPRVRGNYEQYF,TGTGCCAGCAGCCCCCGTGTGAGGGGGAACTACGAGCAGTACTTC
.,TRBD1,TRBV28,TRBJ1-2,CASSFPATGNYGYTF,TGTGCCAGCAGTTTTCCCGCGACAGGGAACTATGGCTACACCTTC
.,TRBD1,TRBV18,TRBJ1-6,CASSRDRGRSGNSPLHF,TGTGCCAGCTCTCGGGACAGGGGACGTTCGGGTAATTCACCCCTCCACTTT
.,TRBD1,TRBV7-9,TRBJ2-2,CASSPILTGTNTGELFF,TGTGCCAGCAGCCCCATATTGACAGGGACAAACACCGGGGAGCTGTTTTTT
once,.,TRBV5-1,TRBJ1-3,CASSTDGTNGNTIYF,TGCGCCAGCAGCACAGACGGGACAAATGGAAACACCATATATTTT
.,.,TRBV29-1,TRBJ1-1,CSVSGKSNTEAFF,TGCAGCGTTTCGGGGAAGAGTAACACTGAAGCTTTCTTT
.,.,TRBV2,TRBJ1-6,CASQGDNSPLHF,TGTGCCAGCCAAGGGGATAATTCACCCCTCCACTTT
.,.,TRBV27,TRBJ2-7,CASRSMGTYEQYF,TGTGCCAGCAGATCCATGGGGACCTACGAGCAGTACTTC